This record covers a single T cell receptor (beta chain). This specimen comes from a study of technical replicates of blood from several donors. The repertoire was sequenced with immunoSEQ multiplex PCR; TCRdb's copy has only in-frame clones and lacks some. The sample includes approximately 75,000 clones, around 97% seen only once; the top ten take around 0.18%. Losses at the gene ends were 2 bases for V and 5 bases for J; bases not matched to a gene: 5. The CDR3 has 14 amino acids. Germline V gene sequence: CDR1 MNHNY, CDR2 SVGAGI (reference sequence). V and J are TRBV6-6 and TRBJ1-2, with 7 bases matching TRBD1. The sequence came from a human donor in good health. Sample: T cells isolated from PBMCs. Here the CDR3 DNA reads TGTGCCAGCAGTTACGATAGGGGGCGTTATGGCTACACCTTC. Protein: CASSYDRGRYGYTF.